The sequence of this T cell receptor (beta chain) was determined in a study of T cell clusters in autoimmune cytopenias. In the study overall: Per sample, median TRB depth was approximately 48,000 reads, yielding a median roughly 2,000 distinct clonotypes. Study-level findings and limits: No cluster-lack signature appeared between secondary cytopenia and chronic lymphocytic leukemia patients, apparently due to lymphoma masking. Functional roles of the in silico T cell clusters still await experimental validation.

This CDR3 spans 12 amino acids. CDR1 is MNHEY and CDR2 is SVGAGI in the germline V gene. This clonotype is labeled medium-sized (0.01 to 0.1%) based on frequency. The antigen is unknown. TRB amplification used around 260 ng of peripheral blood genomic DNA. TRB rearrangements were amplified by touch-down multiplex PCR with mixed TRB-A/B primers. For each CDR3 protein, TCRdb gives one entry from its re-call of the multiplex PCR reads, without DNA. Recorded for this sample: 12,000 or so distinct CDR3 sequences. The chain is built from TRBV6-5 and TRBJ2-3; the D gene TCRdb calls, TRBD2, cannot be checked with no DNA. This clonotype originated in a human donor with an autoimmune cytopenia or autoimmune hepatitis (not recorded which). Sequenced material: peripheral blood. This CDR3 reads CASGPSYDTQYF.